The 20 T cell receptor beta chains presented below share a single source sample, sequenced in a study of blood T cell repertoires in COVID-19. The table came from immunoSEQ multiplex PCR; TCRdb's copy has only in-frame clones and leaves some out. Here the sample spans approximately 160,000 clones, around 80% being singletons. What was sequenced was PBMCs or T cells enriched from blood (not recorded which). These receptors all come from a man between 50 and 59 years old who had recovered from COVID-19.

The chain combines TRBV5-1 with TRBJ1-6; perhaps TRBD1 as D (6 bases). This CDR3 has 15 residues. Germline V CDR1 and CDR2: SGHRS, YFSETQ. Deletions cut 1 base from V and 5 bases from J, with 10 bases between. The DNA of the CDR3 is TGCGCCAGCAGCTTGAACACAGGGAATAATTCACCCCTCCACTTT. This translates into CASSLNTGNNSPLHF.

The count of this clone is one. The V and J genes are TRBV3-1 (or the pseudogene TRBV3-2) and TRBJ2-7; TRBD1 matches at 8 bases. V gave up 2 bases and J gave up 6 bases; unmatched junction bases: 9. The length of the CDR3 is 15 residues. Per germline, CDR1 LGHDT and CDR2 YNNKEL (reference sequence). CDR3 amino acids: CASSQTDRVVREQYF. The DNA for the CDR3 is TGTGCCAGCAGCCAAACGGACAGGGTAGTCCGCGAGCAGTACTTC.

The gene calls are TRBV6-5 and TRBJ2-5, with 15 bases aligning to TRBD2. The CDR3 sequence is 15 residues long. Germline values: CDR1 MNHEY, CDR2 SVGAGI. With 6 bases clipped from V and 3 bases from J, the junction kept 2 bases outside the gene matches. CDR3 in amino acids: CASRGLAGGEETQYF. The CDR3, as DNA: TGTGCCAGCAGGGGACTAGCGGGGGGAGAAGAGACCCAGTACTTC.

The chain employs TRBV7-8 and TRBJ2-3; TRBD2 matches 10 bases. The CDR3 loop spans 16 amino acids. Looked up from germline, CDR1 is SGHVS and CDR2 is FQNEAQ. J lost 5 bases, V lost 5 bases, and 10 bases had no gene match. The CDR3 spells CASSPTSGAGGDTQYF. The CDR3 DNA follows: TGTGCCAGCAGCCCAACTAGCGGGGCCGGGGGAGATACGCAGTATTTT.

The V and J genes are TRBV3-1 (or the pseudogene TRBV3-2) and TRBJ2-7, with 12 bases matching TRBD2. Germline CDR1 LGHDT, CDR2 YNNKEL (reference sequence). With V trimmed by 5 bases and J by 5 bases, 4 bases remained unmatched. The CDR3 spans 14 residues. CDR3 sequence: CASSTSGGSDEQYF. For the CDR3, the DNA is TGTGCCAGCAGCACTAGCGGGGGGTCGGACGAGCAGTACTTC.

This clone was seen more than once but under ten times. This chain links TRBV4-1 with TRBJ2-3; 13 bases fit TRBD2. Germline CDR1 is MGHRA and CDR2 is YSYEKL. CDR3 length equals 18 residues. The V and J ends lost 1 base and 4 bases, in that order; junction bases with no gene match: 8. The CDR3 DNA reads TGCGCCAGCAGCCAAGGAGGCATACTAGCGGGGGGGTCAGATACGCAGTATTTT. Encoded protein: CASSQGGILAGGSDTQYF.

The rearrangement joins TRBV4-1 to TRBJ2-1, with TRBD1 matching 9 bases. V was pared by 7 bases and J by 6 bases, with 10 bases of the junction left unmatched. The CDR3 extends over 15 amino acids. CDR1 is MGHRA, CDR2 YSYEKL, per germline. The CDR3 spells CASNPGQGDSNEQFF. In nucleotides, the CDR3 is TGCGCCAGCAACCCGGGACAGGGAGACAGCAATGAGCAGTTCTTC.

This clone turned up a few times. V is TRBV6-5 and J is TRBJ2-1; D may be TRBD1 (5 bases). CDR1 is MNHEY, CDR2 SVGAGI, per germline. The CDR3 loop spans 14 amino acids. Trimming stripped 6 bases from V and 8 bases from J, with 17 bases between. The CDR3 region has the DNA TGTGCCAGCAGGATCGGACACCTAGGGGATGAGCAGTTCTTC. It encodes CASRIGHLGDEQFF.

The V call is TRBV7-9, the J call TRBJ1-6; D possibly corresponds to TRBD1 (6 bases). The germline gives CDR1 SEHNR, CDR2 FQNEAQ (reference sequence). This CDR3 is built from 13 residues. Trimming took off 6 bases at V and 10 bases at J, with 13 bases between the two ends. CDR3 sequence (DNA): TGTGCCAGCAGTCGTAGTGGACAGTCACCCCTCCACTTT. This sequence encodes CASSRSGQSPLHF.

The V and J genes are TRBV14 and TRBJ2-7, with 13 bases fitting TRBD2. CDR1 is SGHDN, CDR2 FVKESK, per germline. V lost 4 bases and J lost 1; bases outside the gene matches: 1. The CDR3 runs 15 residues. The CDR3 here is CASSRTSGGSYEQYF. CDR3 coding DNA: TGTGCCAGCAGCCGGACTAGCGGGGGATCCTACGAGCAGTACTTC.

The V gene is TRBV4-3, the J gene TRBJ1-1; 11 bases fit TRBD1. The germline gives CDR1 LGHNA, CDR2 YSLEER. Trimming took 4 bases from V and 11 from J; bases not matched to a gene: 6. The CDR3 totals 13 residues. The CDR3 sequence: CASSPGQGGIAFF. DNA for the CDR3: TGCGCCAGCAGCCCGGGACAGGGGGGGATTGCTTTCTTT.

V gene TRBV12-5 combines with J gene TRBJ1-5; TRBD1 is a possible D gene (5 bases). This CDR3 spans 16 amino acids. Trimming stripped 4 bases from V and 2 bases from J, with 15 bases between. In germline, CDR1 is LGHNT, CDR2 FRNRAP. CDR3 nucleotides: TGTGCTAGTGGTTCCGGGGGGGAGTACGGCAATCAGCCCCAGCATTTT. Protein sequence: CASGSGGEYGNQPQHF.

The rearrangement links TRBV2 to TRBJ1-1, with D perhaps matching TRBD1 (6 bases). V dropped 3 bases and J dropped 5 bases, with 13 bases sitting between them. Germline CDR1 reads SNHLY; CDR2 reads FYNNEI. The CDR3 extends over 14 amino acids. CDR3 nucleotides: TGTGCCAGCAGTGAGTGGGGGCGTGCTACTGAAGCTTTCTTT. Its protein product is CASSEWGRATEAFF.

J is TRBJ1-6 and V is TRBV7-9; 7 bases align to TRBD1. The V segment lost 5 bases and the J segment 7 bases; nucleotides outside the gene matches: 11. This CDR3 spans 16 amino acids. Germline V lookup: CDR1 SEHNR, CDR2 FQNEAQ (reference sequence). In DNA, the CDR3 is TGTGCCAGCAGCGAAGCAACCGGGACAGAGAATTCACCCCTCCACTTT. Amino acid sequence: CASSEATGTENSPLHF.

This chain links TRBV27 with TRBJ2-5, with 7 bases fitting TRBD1. The V gene end was trimmed by 6 bases and the J gene end by 1 base; junction bases not matched to a gene: 2. Germline V gives CDR1 MNHEY, CDR2 SMNVEV (reference sequence). This CDR3 region has 13 residues. The CDR3 spells CASRHRGQETQYF. The CDR3, as DNA: TGTGCCAGCAGACACAGGGGCCAAGAGACCCAGTACTTC.

V is TRBV6-1 and J is TRBJ1-2; 11 bases align to TRBD1. Germline-derived CDR1 and CDR2 are MNHNS and SASEGT. This CDR3 has 17 amino acids. The V segment lost 4 bases and the J segment 2 bases; nucleotides outside the gene matches: 9. The CDR3: CASSARDRGSLNYGYTF. CDR3 DNA: TGTGCCAGCAGTGCCCGGGACAGGGGGAGTCTCAACTATGGCTACACCTTC.

V is TRBV24-1 and J is TRBJ2-1, with 9 bases fitting TRBD1. V trimming: 3 bases; J trimming: 4 bases; junction bases outside the gene matches: 6. There are 16 residues in the CDR3. Germline CDR1 KGHDR, CDR2 SFDVKD. CDR3 sequence: CATSDGQGSKYNEQFF. CDR3 nucleotide sequence: TGTGCCACCAGTGATGGACAGGGGTCTAAATACAATGAGCAGTTCTTC.

V gene TRBV6-2 or TRBV6-3 combines with J gene TRBJ2-7; 7 bases match TRBD1. The CDR3 is 14 residues long. Germline V lookup: CDR1 MNHEY, CDR2 SVGEGT. V gave up 1 base and J gave up 2 bases; unmatched junction bases: 2. The CDR3 bases are TGTGCCAGCAGTTACTGGGACAGAACCTACGAGCAGTACTTC. It encodes CASSYWDRTYEQYF.

The chain has TRBV20-1 and TRBJ2-3, with unresolved D. The CDR3 totals 11 residues. Germline CDR1 DFQATT, CDR2 SNEGSKA (reference sequence). V was trimmed by 4 bases and J by 4 bases, leaving 6 bases between them. CDR3 protein: CSAKLADTQYF. DNA for the CDR3: TGCAGTGCTAAACTGGCAGATACGCAGTATTTT.

This chain links TRBV9 with TRBJ1-1; 8 nucleotides agree with TRBD1. There are 15 residues in the CDR3. Germline V gene lookup returns CDR1 SGDLS and CDR2 YYNGEE. Germline trimming cut 3 bases from V and 4 bases from J; bases unmatched to any gene: 8. The CDR3 DNA reads TGTGCCAGCAGCGCACAGGGACAGGTCGGCACTGAAGCTTTCTTT. It codes for CASSAQGQVGTEAFF.